These 30 T cell receptor beta chains came from one sample sequenced in a study of regulatory T cells in long-lasting Graves disease. Documented time point: persistent/refractory GD, antithyroid drugs over 5 years with positive TRAb. The TCR library used RNA extracted from PBMCs. Combining iRepertoire HTBI primers with Arm-PCR of CDR3 regions, the authors built TCR beta libraries. Using its own MiXCR run on the multiplex PCR reads, TCRdb lists one record per CDR3 protein. The profile shows about half a million distinct CDR3 sequences, about 20% of them singletons. The sample was peripheral blood mononuclear cells (PBMCs), taken when the disease was refractory, from a patient treated with antithyroid drugs. The receptors come from a female donor with Graves disease.

DNA of the CDR3: TGTGCCAGTAGTATAGAGGGACGGGCCTACGAGCAGTACTTC. As protein: CASSIEGRAYEQYF. The gene calls are TRBV19 and TRBJ2-7, with D perhaps given as TRBD1 or TRBD2 (5 bases each). Per the germline V gene, CDR1 is LNHDA and CDR2 is SQIVND (reference sequence). The CDR3 runs 14 residues. V lost 0 bases, J lost 2 bases, and 8 bases lay in between.

The V call is TRBV6-2 or TRBV6-3, the J call TRBJ2-7; D is unclear. In germline, CDR1 is MNHEY, CDR2 SVGEGT. V was trimmed by 6 bases and J by 6 bases, leaving 12 bases between them. This CDR3 spans 12 amino acids. CDR3 in DNA: TGTGCCAGCAGCCTTGGGGTCTGCGAGCAGTACTTC. Translation: CASSLGVCEQYF.

This clonotype was seen only a few times. The chain employs TRBV9 and TRBJ2-5; maybe TRBD2 (6 bases). CDR1 is SGDLS, CDR2 YYNGEE, per germline. With 4 bases removed from V and 5 bases from J, the gap between germline ends came to 21 bases. The CDR3 has 16 residues. CDR3: CASSPFGGGEVETQYF. Written as DNA, the CDR3 is TGTGCCAGCAGCCCCTTTGGGGGTGGGGAGGTCGAGACCCAGTACTTC.

This clonotype was detected ten times or more. This chain uses TRBV6-2 or TRBV6-3 with TRBJ1-2; perhaps TRBD1 as D (6 bases). Germline loops: CDR1 MNHEY, CDR2 SVGEGT. The CDR3 spans 11 residues. The V end was cut by 6 bases, the J end by 6 bases, with 8 bases between. DNA for the CDR3: TGTGCCAGCAGAAACAGGGATGGCTACACCTTC. It yields the protein CASRNRDGYTF.

A few counts support this clonotype. The V call is TRBV27, the J call TRBJ2-7; either TRBD1 or TRBD2 may fit D (7 bases each). Trimming stripped 6 bases from V and 2 bases from J, with 20 bases between. Germline CDR1 reads MNHEY; CDR2 reads SMNVEV (reference sequence). The CDR3 is made up of 16 amino acids. CDR3 loop: CASRDLERDRPYEQYF. The DNA for the CDR3 is TGTGCCAGCAGAGACCTCGAGCGGGACAGACCCTACGAGCAGTACTTC.

This clonotype showed up many times. A clone one base away is much larger, so this may be a read error. J is TRBJ1-2 and V is TRBV3-1, with 9 bases aligning to TRBD1. CDR1 LGHDT and CDR2 YNNKEL come from the germline V gene (reference sequence). This CDR3 region has 13 residues. V lost 3 bases to trimming and J lost 5 bases; unmatched junction nucleotides: 1. DNA of the CDR3: TGTGCCAGCAGCCACGGGACAGGGTATGGCTACACCTTC. Translating gives CASSHGTGYGYTF.

This clonotype was observed once. The chain combines TRBV7-9 with TRBJ1-6; D is perhaps TRBD1 (5 bases). V lost 2 bases, J lost 3 bases, and 14 bases lay in between. The CDR3 covers 17 residues. The V gene's germline CDR1 is SEHNR and CDR2 FQNEAQ (reference sequence). This CDR3 reads CASSLSGQLDYNSPLHF. The CDR3 nucleotides are TGTGCCAGCAGCTTATCAGGGCAGTTAGACTATAATTCACCCCTCCACTTT.

In its sample, this clonotype was seen a few times. The chain recombines TRBV10-3 with TRBJ1-4, with D possibly being TRBD1 (6 bases). In germline, CDR1 is ENHRY, CDR2 SYGVKD. CDR3 length equals 15 residues. Between the trimmed V and J ends, which lost 6 bases and 0 bases, there was a span of 11 bases. The CDR3 here is CAIRQGGTTNEKLFF. CDR3 DNA: TGTGCCATCAGACAGGGAGGGACAACTAATGAAAAACTGTTTTTT.

CDR3 in DNA: TGCAGCGTTGCACAGGATCTCTCTGGGGCCAACGTCCTGACTTTC. Encoded protein: CSVAQDLSGANVLTF. The chain couples TRBV29-1 to TRBJ2-6; a possible D gene is TRBD1 (5 bases). V gave up 4 bases and J gave up 0 bases, with 10 bases separating them. Germline V CDR1 and CDR2: SQVTM, ANQGSEA. There are 15 residues in the CDR3.

The chain employs TRBV3-1 and TRBJ2-2; D is ambiguous. CDR1 is LGHDT, CDR2 YNNKEL, per germline (reference sequence). The CDR3 totals 15 residues. V was trimmed by 1 base and J by 5 bases, leaving 11 bases between them. CDR3 DNA: TGTGCCAGCAGCCAAGTCTCAGGTGGAACCGGGGAGCTGTTTTTT. Amino acid sequence: CASSQVSGGTGELFF.

The chain employs TRBV15 and TRBJ1-3, with D maybe TRBD1 (5 bases). This CDR3 has 15 residues. The ends were cut back, 4 bases at V and 2 bases at J, with 12 bases in the middle. CDR1 LNHNV and CDR2 YYDKDF come from the germline V gene (reference sequence). CDR3 amino acids: CATSMPGTAGNTIYF. The CDR3 DNA sequence: TGTGCCACCAGCATGCCCGGGACCGCTGGAAACACCATATATTTT.

The chain has TRBV6-1 and TRBJ2-7; TRBD1 matches at 8 bases. The V gene end was trimmed by 10 bases and the J gene end by 6 bases; junction bases not matched to a gene: 17. This CDR3 has 15 residues. CDR1 and CDR2 (germline): MNHNS, SASEGT. The CDR3 sequence: CATQAGQGRSTEQYF. CDR3 coding DNA: TGTGCCACCCAAGCCGGACAGGGTCGTAGCACCGAGCAGTACTTC.

This clonotype was counted at least ten times. The gene calls are TRBV19 and TRBJ2-6, with D unclear. Germline CDR1 and CDR2: LNHDA and SQIVND (reference sequence). This CDR3 is built from 16 residues. V was cut by 8 bases and J by 0 bases, with 14 bases left in between. The CDR3: CASQPGRYSGANVLTF. For the CDR3, the DNA is TGTGCCAGTCAACCCGGACGGTACTCTGGGGCCAACGTCCTGACTTTC.

This clonotype came up many times. The chain couples TRBV27 to TRBJ1-2, with a weak D call TRBD1 (5 bases). V was cut by 4 bases and J by 4 bases, with 10 bases left in between. This CDR3 is 13 amino acids long. Germline values: CDR1 MNHEY, CDR2 SMNVEV (reference sequence). CDR3 nucleotide sequence: TGTGCCAGCAGTTCACAGGAGAGCTATGGCTACACCTTC. Residues: CASSSQESYGYTF.

To note about this clonotype: This may be a read error, as it is one base from a much larger clone. The V call is TRBV28, the J call TRBJ1-6, with a possible D match to TRBD1 (6 bases). Germline V gene data show CDR1 as MDHEN and CDR2 as SYDVKM. The CDR3 sequence is 14 residues long. V was pared by 5 bases and J by 8 bases, with 13 bases between. CDR3 bases: TGTGCCAGCAGTCCCCAGGGGTGGGATTCACCCCTCCACTTT. Protein product: CASSPQGWDSPLHF.

The table lists this clonotype with many counts. The chain employs TRBV7-2 and TRBJ1-1; D is undetermined. The CDR3 consists of 13 residues. V lost 7 bases and J lost 6, with 15 bases in between. Germline V gene sequence: CDR1 SGHTA, CDR2 FQGNSA. Here the CDR3 reads CASNSDPSAEAFF. The DNA of the CDR3 is TGTGCCAGCAACTCAGACCCGAGCGCTGAAGCTTTCTTT. The complete variable domain, with remaining parts taken from reference TRBV7-2 and TRBJ1-1, reads GAGVSQSPSNKVTEKGKDVELRCDPISGHTALYWYRQSLGQGLEFLIYFQGNSAPDKSGLPSDRFSAERTGGSVSTLTIQRTQQEDSAVYLCASNSDPSAEAFFGQGTRLTVV.

Concerning this clonotype itself: A far larger clone is one base from this, pointing to a likely read error. In this CDR3 the conserved last residue, phenylalanine or tryptophan, is missing, so a read error is likely. CDR3 sequence reads: CASSYVNQPQHL. As DNA, the CDR3 is TGTGCCAGCAGTTACGTCAATCAGCCCCAGCATCTT. The rearrangement joins TRBV6-5 to TRBJ1-5; D remains unclear. This CDR3 contains 12 residues. Trimming removed 2 bases at V and 3 bases at J, with 2 bases between. Germline V gene sequence: CDR1 MNHEY, CDR2 SVGAGI.

This chain joins TRBV29-1 and TRBJ2-5, with D maybe TRBD2 (6 bases). This CDR3 comprises 14 residues. Germline CDR1 reads SQVTM; CDR2 reads ANQGSEA. Trimming pared 6 bases from V and 5 bases from J, leaving 19 bases between. The CDR3 DNA reads as TGCAGCGTCGACGGGCCCGCGGGGAGGGAGACCCAGTACTTC. Translation gives CSVDGPAGRETQYF.

The sample holds many counts of this clonotype. CDR3 nucleotide sequence: TGTGCCAGCAGTAATCAAGCAGGCTCCACTGAAGCTTTCTTT. It encodes CASSNQAGSTEAFF. The chain joins TRBV12-3 or TRBV12-4 to TRBJ1-1; D uncertain. This CDR3 is built from 14 residues. The V and J ends lost 5 bases and 4 bases respectively, with 14 bases between them.

The V and J genes are TRBV3-1 and TRBJ2-7; TRBD1 matches at 8 bases. V lost 4 bases, J lost 6 bases, and 11 bases stayed unmatched. In germline, CDR1 is LGHDT, CDR2 YNNKEL (reference sequence). The CDR3 runs 15 residues. CDR3 residues: CASSPRGQDRVEQYF. CDR3 sequence (DNA): TGTGCCAGCAGCCCCAGAGGGCAGGACAGGGTCGAGCAGTACTTC.

This clonotype was counted only a few times. This rearrangement joins TRBV20-1 to TRBJ2-3; 11 nucleotides align to TRBD2. Germline V CDR1 and CDR2: DFQATT, SNEGSKA (reference sequence). The V gene end was trimmed by 0 bases and the J gene end by 6 bases; junction bases not matched to a gene: 5. The CDR3 loop spans 15 amino acids. CDR3 in amino acids: CSAREASGGRDTQYF. The DNA of the CDR3 is TGCAGTGCTAGAGAGGCTAGCGGGGGGCGCGATACGCAGTATTTT.

In this sample, this clonotype turned up many times. The chain carries TRBV6-1 and TRBJ2-7; the match to TRBD2 covers 10 bases. The CDR3 runs 15 residues. Trimming removed 8 bases from V and 2 bases from J; junction bases left unmatched: 9. Germline V gene sequence: CDR1 MNHNS, CDR2 SASEGT. CDR3 coding DNA: TGTGCCAGCGAGAAAGCGGGAGGGACCCCCTACGAGCAGTACTTC. Its protein product is CASEKAGGTPYEQYF.

This clonotype was seen once. This chain uses TRBV11-2 with TRBJ2-2, with D uncertain. There are 13 residues in the CDR3. From germline, CDR1 is SGHAT and CDR2 FQNNGV. Trimming left V 2 bases short and J 8 bases short, with 9 bases between. CDR3 sequence reads: CASSLFGKGELFF. CDR3 nucleotides: TGTGCCAGCAGCTTATTCGGAAAGGGGGAGCTGTTTTTT.

The CDR3 coding sequence is TGTGCCAGCAGCCCCGACCGGACAGGGCGGACCTCGGGCTACACCTTC. This codes for CASSPDRTGRTSGYTF. This rearrangement joins TRBV11-1 to TRBJ1-2; 8 nucleotides line up with TRBD1. Germline loops: CDR1 SGHAT, CDR2 FQDESV (reference sequence). There are 16 residues in the CDR3. V lost 5 bases to trimming and J lost 8 bases; unmatched junction nucleotides: 16.

V gene TRBV2 combines with J gene TRBJ2-5; 10 bases agree with TRBD1. This CDR3 comprises 15 residues. The V gene's germline CDR1 is SNHLY and CDR2 FYNNEI. J lost 5 bases, V lost 5 bases, and 8 bases had no gene match. CDR3 sequence: CASSWTGGALETQYF. The CDR3 DNA sequence: TGTGCCAGCAGTTGGACAGGGGGGGCCTTGGAGACCCAGTACTTC.

This clonotype was counted ten times or more. The chain employs TRBV6-1 and TRBJ1-2; TRBD1 aligns across 8 bases. J was trimmed by 3 bases and V by 5 bases; bases with no gene match: 8. The CDR3 covers 15 residues. Germline loops: CDR1 MNHNS, CDR2 SASEGT. CDR3 coding DNA: TGTGCCAGCAGTCGAGCAGGGGGCGCTCACTATGGCTACACCTTC. It yields the protein CASSRAGGAHYGYTF.

This chain uses TRBV30 with TRBJ1-3; no firm D call. Germline CDR1 is GTSNPN and CDR2 is SVGIG (reference sequence). Trimming shortened V by 2 bases and J by 0 bases, and 8 bases separated the two germline ends. The CDR3 has 14 amino acids. CDR3 DNA sequence: TGTGCCTGGAGTTGGGAGGACTCTGGAAACACCATATATTTT. Translated: CAWSWEDSGNTIYF.

The count of this clonotype is one. In DNA form, the CDR3 reads TGTGCCAGCAGCTTGCAGAACTCGCACTACTATGGCTACACCTTC. This gives the protein CASSLQNSHYYGYTF. The genes are TRBV5-6 and TRBJ1-2; D gene unclear. Trimming pared 1 base from V and 3 bases from J, leaving 13 bases between. The CDR3 has 15 residues. The germline gives CDR1 SGHDT, CDR2 YYEEEE. The variable domain in full, with the rest retrieved from reference TRBV5-6 and TRBJ1-2, is DAGVTQSPTHLIKTRGQQVTLRCSPKSGHDTVSWYQQALGQGPQFIFQYYEEEERQRGNFPDRFSGHQFPNYSSELNVNALLLGDSALYLCASSLQNSHYYGYTFGSGTRLTVV.

The rearrangement uses TRBV20-1 and TRBJ2-5, with a weak D call TRBD2 (5 bases). This CDR3 comprises 13 residues. V shed 1 base and J shed 2 bases, with 8 bases lying between them. Germline-derived CDR1 and CDR2 are DFQATT and SNEGSKA (reference sequence). CDR3 region: CSARAGFQETQYF. CDR3 DNA: TGCAGTGCTAGAGCGGGATTTCAAGAGACCCAGTACTTC.

The CDR3 here is CASSPYTGGIGYTF. In DNA form, the CDR3 reads TGCGCCAGCAGCCCCTATACAGGGGGAATTGGCTACACCTTC. The gene calls are TRBV5-1 and TRBJ1-2; 8 positions agree with TRBD1. Germline trimming cut 4 bases from V and 7 bases from J; bases unmatched to any gene: 9. The CDR3 covers 14 residues. The germline CDR1 and CDR2 sequences are SGHRS and YFSETQ.